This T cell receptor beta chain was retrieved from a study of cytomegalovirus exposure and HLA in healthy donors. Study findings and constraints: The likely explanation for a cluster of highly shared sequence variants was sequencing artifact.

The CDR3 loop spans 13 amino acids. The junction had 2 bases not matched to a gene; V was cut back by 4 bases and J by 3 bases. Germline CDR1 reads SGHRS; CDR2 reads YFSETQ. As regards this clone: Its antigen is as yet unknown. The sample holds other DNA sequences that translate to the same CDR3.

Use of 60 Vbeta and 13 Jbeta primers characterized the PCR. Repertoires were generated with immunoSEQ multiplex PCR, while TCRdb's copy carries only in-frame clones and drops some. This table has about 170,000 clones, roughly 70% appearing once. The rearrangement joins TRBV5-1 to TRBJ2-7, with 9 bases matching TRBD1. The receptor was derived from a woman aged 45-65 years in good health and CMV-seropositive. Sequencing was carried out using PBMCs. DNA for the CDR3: TGCGCCAGCAGCCTGGACAGGGGCTACGAGCAGTACTTC. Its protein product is CASSLDRGYEQYF.